The 20 T cell receptor beta chains presented below share a single source sample, sequenced in a study of regulatory T cells in long-lasting Graves disease. Sample time point: newly diagnosed GD, antithyroid drugs for less than 3 months. There was RNA extracted from PBMCs, and the TCR library was made from it. With iRepertoire HTBI primers and Arm-PCR of CDR3 regions, TCR beta libraries were built. One entry per CDR3 protein, called by TCRdb with MiXCR from the multiplex PCR reads. This sample has approximately 490,000 distinct CDR3 sequences, with about a sixth found just once. The same sample was also used in a study of T cells in Graves' hyperthyroidism and ophthalmopathy.

The sample in question was peripheral blood mononuclear cells (PBMCs), obtained at new diagnosis, from a patient treated with antithyroid drugs. These receptors were obtained from a middle-aged man with Graves disease.

This clonotype was found many times. The chain couples TRBV28 to TRBJ1-2; D is undetermined. The germline V gene encodes CDR1 MDHEN and CDR2 SYDVKM. Trimming took off 1 base at V and 4 bases at J, with 10 bases between the two ends. The CDR3 has 14 amino acids. The DNA for the CDR3 is TGTGCCAGCAGTTTATCGGCCGGGAGCTATGGCTACACCTTC. This sequence encodes CASSLSAGSYGYTF.

The gene calls are TRBV27 and TRBJ2-7, with TRBD1 as a possible D gene (5 bases). With 6 bases removed from V and 7 bases from J, the gap between germline ends came to 10 bases. Germline lookup yields CDR1 MNHEY and CDR2 SMNVEV (reference sequence). This CDR3 has 11 amino acids. CDR3 sequence (DNA): TGTGCCAGCAGATTCAGACAGGAGCAGTACTTC. Encoded protein: CASRFRQEQYF.

This clonotype was picked up many times. This rearrangement joins TRBV18 to TRBJ2-2; 8 positions match TRBD2. The CDR3 is made up of 16 amino acids. With V trimmed by 2 bases and J by 2 bases, 4 bases remained unmatched. Germline lookup yields CDR1 KGHSH and CDR2 LQKENI. CDR3 protein: CASSPKAGVNTGELFF. CDR3 nucleotide sequence: TGTGCCAGCTCACCAAAAGCGGGAGTCAACACCGGGGAGCTGTTTTTT.

This clonotype was found many times. The chain combines TRBV7-9 with TRBJ2-4, with TRBD1 matching 10 bases. Trimming removed 0 bases from V and 7 bases from J; junction bases left unmatched: 6. Germline CDR1 reads SEHNR; CDR2 reads FQNEAQ (reference sequence). The length of the CDR3 is 16 residues. CDR3 bases: TGTGCCAGCAGCTTAGCTCTGGGACAGGGGACCAACATTCAGTACTTC. This encodes CASSLALGQGTNIQYF.

Ten or more counts support this clonotype. V is TRBV20-1 and J is TRBJ2-7, with 14 bases fitting TRBD2. The CDR3 covers 15 residues. The V gene end was trimmed by 6 bases and the J gene end by 3 bases; junction bases not matched to a gene: 7. Per germline, CDR1 DFQATT and CDR2 SNEGSKA (reference sequence). The CDR3 loop is CSATPGTSGSYEQYF. The DNA for the CDR3 is TGCAGTGCAACACCCGGGACTAGCGGGAGCTACGAGCAGTACTTC.

Regarding this clonotype: One end of the junction fails to match germline, which may point to a read error. The chain joins TRBV24-1 to TRBJ1-5; weak D call: TRBD1 (5 bases). The CDR3 runs 14 residues. Germline CDR1 is KGHDR and CDR2 is SFDVKD. DNA of the CDR3: TGTGCCTCCTCCGACGGGGGGAGCAATCAGCTCCAGCATTTT. Translated: CASSDGGSNQLQHF.

The sample holds many counts of this clonotype. V is TRBV5-1 and J is TRBJ2-1, with 7 bases matching TRBD1. This CDR3 contains 14 residues. V trimming: 5 bases; J trimming: 4 bases; junction bases outside the gene matches: 6. The V gene's germline CDR1 is SGHRS and CDR2 YFSETQ. The CDR3 nucleotides read TGCGCCAGCAGGTGGGACAGAAGTTACAATGAGCAGTTCTTC. This codes for CASRWDRSYNEQFF.

This clonotype was seen ten or more times. The chain is built from TRBV27 and TRBJ2-5; D gene unclear. V was clipped by 2 bases and J by 7 bases, with 11 bases between them. The length of the CDR3 is 13 residues. Germline CDR1 is MNHEY and CDR2 is SMNVEV (reference sequence). Here the CDR3 DNA reads TGTGCCAGCAGTTTAGGGTCTTCTGGGACCCAGTACTTC. Amino acids: CASSLGSSGTQYF.

This clonotype turned up a few times. The chain joins TRBV11-2 to TRBJ2-7, with D unresolved. The CDR3 contains 11 residues. The germline CDR1 and CDR2 sequences are SGHAT and FQNNGV. V dropped 1 base and J dropped 8 bases, with 6 bases sitting between them. CDR3 coding DNA: TGTGCCAGCAGCTTAGGGGCAAAGCAGTACTTC. Its translation: CASSLGAKQYF. The complete variable domain, with remaining parts taken from reference TRBV11-2 and TRBJ2-7, reads EAGVAQSPRYKIIEKRQSVAFWCNPISGHATLYWYQQILGQGPKLLIQFQNNGVVDDSQLPKDRFSAERLKGVDSTLKIQPAKLEDSAVYLCASSLGAKQYFGPGTRLTVT.

This rearrangement joins TRBV19 to TRBJ1-5; 9 nucleotides match TRBD1. CDR1 is LNHDA and CDR2 is SQIVND in the germline V gene (reference sequence). The V segment lost 6 bases and the J segment 3 bases; nucleotides outside the gene matches: 9. This CDR3 comprises 16 residues. For the CDR3, the DNA is TGTGCCAGTAGAGACATCCGGGACAGGGTCAATCAGCCCCAGCATTTT. As protein: CASRDIRDRVNQPQHF.

This clonotype came up many times. The gene calls are TRBV3-1 and TRBJ2-1, with 9 nucleotides matching TRBD2. Germline CDR1 is LGHDT and CDR2 is YNNKEL (reference sequence). This CDR3 has 17 amino acids. V was clipped by 0 bases and J by 9 bases; unmatched bases: 12. The CDR3 sequence is CASSQDRVLAGRGEQFF. In DNA form, the CDR3 reads TGTGCCAGCAGCCAAGATCGAGTCCTAGCGGGACGGGGTGAGCAGTTCTTC.

The table lists this clonotype with many counts. The chain combines TRBV28 with TRBJ2-1; tentative D call: TRBD1 (5 bases). V was pared by 2 bases and J by 7 bases, with 15 bases between. This CDR3 contains 15 residues. Germline lookup yields CDR1 MDHEN and CDR2 SYDVKM. CDR3 DNA sequence: TGTGCCAGCAGTTTACTGGACACTTTTGGGAATGAGCAGTTCTTC. Amino acid sequence: CASSLLDTFGNEQFF.

There are many counts of this clonotype. The chain employs TRBV30 and TRBJ1-1; D is uncertain. V was cut by 2 bases and J by 5 bases, with 6 bases left in between. Germline CDR1 is GTSNPN and CDR2 is SVGIG (reference sequence). This CDR3 contains 11 residues. The CDR3 region has the DNA TGTGCCTGGAGTCTGGAGACTGAAGCTTTCTTT. Translation gives CAWSLETEAFF.

The rearrangement links TRBV18 to TRBJ2-3, with 7 nucleotides matching TRBD1. The V gene's germline CDR1 is KGHSH and CDR2 LQKENI. This CDR3 spans 17 amino acids. J gave up 3 bases and V 3 bases, and 12 bases lay outside the gene matches. CDR3 sequence: CASSPFETGDVTDTQYF. The CDR3, as DNA: TGTGCCAGCTCACCTTTTGAAACAGGGGATGTAACAGATACGCAGTATTTT.

The rearrangement joins TRBV19 to TRBJ2-3; D ambiguous. Germline CDR1 is LNHDA and CDR2 is SQIVND (reference sequence). This CDR3 comprises 15 residues. Trimming removed 2 bases at V and 0 bases at J, with 9 bases between. The CDR3 coding sequence is TGTGCCAGTAGTATATTGGGCGTTAGCACAGATACGCAGTATTTT. Its translation is CASSILGVSTDTQYF.

This clonotype occurred many times. The V and J genes are TRBV12-3 or TRBV12-4 and TRBJ1-1, with 8 bases that match TRBD1. The CDR3 spans 14 residues. V lost 5 bases to trimming and J lost 4 bases; unmatched junction nucleotides: 6. CDR3 sequence: CASSQRTGLTEAFF. The DNA of the CDR3 is TGTGCCAGCAGTCAACGGACAGGGCTCACTGAAGCTTTCTTT.

This clonotype was found a few times. The rearrangement joins TRBV2 to TRBJ2-2; 14 bases are shared with TRBD2. V shed 5 bases and J 7 bases; nucleotides not matched to a gene: 9. CDR1 is SNHLY and CDR2 is FYNNEI in the germline V gene. The CDR3 is made up of 17 amino acids. This CDR3 reads CASSPTSGRAGYGELFF. DNA for the CDR3: TGTGCCAGCAGTCCGACTAGCGGGAGGGCCGGGTACGGGGAGCTGTTTTTT.

This clonotype has a count of ten or more. The rearrangement joins TRBV11-2 to TRBJ1-2; 10 nucleotides align to TRBD1. The V and J ends lost 5 bases and 7 bases, in that order; junction bases with no gene match: 10. The CDR3 is 15 residues long. Germline V gives CDR1 SGHAT, CDR2 FQNNGV. CDR3 residues: CASSLAGDRGRGYTF. The CDR3, as DNA: TGTGCCAGCAGCCTAGCCGGGGACAGGGGTCGTGGCTACACCTTC.

This clonotype was detected many times. An end of the junction differs from the germline gene, which may be a read error. The chain combines TRBV6-4 with TRBJ2-7, with 12 bases lining up with TRBD2. Germline V gene lookup returns CDR1 MRHNA and CDR2 SNTAGT. The CDR3 runs to 16 residues. CDR3 region: CASSYSTSGRPYEQYF. The CDR3 nucleotides are TGTGCCAGCAGTTACTCGACTAGCGGGAGACCCTACGAGCAGTACTTC.

This clonotype was observed at least ten times. V gene TRBV6-2 or TRBV6-3 combines with J gene TRBJ2-3; possibly TRBD2 for D (5 bases). The CDR3 contains 15 residues. Deletions cut 6 bases from V and 5 bases from J, with 18 bases between. Germline V gene data show CDR1 as MNHEY and CDR2 as SVGEGT. CDR3 nucleotide sequence: TGTGCCAGCAGCGAGGGCCCGATCCGGGGAGATACGCAGTATTTT. This encodes CASSEGPIRGDTQYF.